This TCR beta chain was sequenced in a study of blood T cell repertoires in COVID-19. V dropped 5 bases and J dropped 9 bases, with 20 bases sitting between them. The germline V gene encodes CDR1 LNHDA and CDR2 SQIVND (reference sequence). The CDR3 is 15 residues long. Repertoires were generated with immunoSEQ multiplex PCR, while TCRdb's copy carries only in-frame clones and drops some. The table includes 130,000 or so clones, approximately 88% detected once. Input material: peripheral blood. The V and J genes are TRBV19 and TRBJ1-5, with no clear D. This receptor was obtained from a man between 60 and 75 years old with active or convalescent COVID-19. CDR3 loop: CASSDILAGPTPQHF. The CDR3 DNA sequence: TGTGCCAGTAGTGACATACTTGCTGGCCCAACGCCCCAGCATTTT. Full variable domain (missing parts from reference TRBV19 and TRBJ1-5): DGGITQSPKYLFRKEGQNVTLSCEQNLNHDAMYWYRQDPGQGLRLIYYSQIVNDFQKGDIAEGYSVSREKKESFPLTVTSAQKNPTAFYLCASSDILAGPTPQHFGDGTRLSIL.